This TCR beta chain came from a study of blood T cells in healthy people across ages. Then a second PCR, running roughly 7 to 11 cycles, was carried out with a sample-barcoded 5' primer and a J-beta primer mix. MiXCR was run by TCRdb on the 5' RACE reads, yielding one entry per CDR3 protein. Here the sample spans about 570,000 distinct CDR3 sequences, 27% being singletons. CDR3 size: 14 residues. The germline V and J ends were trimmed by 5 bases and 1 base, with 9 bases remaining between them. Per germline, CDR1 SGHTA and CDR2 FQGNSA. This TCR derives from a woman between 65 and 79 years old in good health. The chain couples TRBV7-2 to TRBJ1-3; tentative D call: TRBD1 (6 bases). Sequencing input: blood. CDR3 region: CASSAGQSGNTIYF. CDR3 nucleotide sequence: TGTGCCAGCAGCGCTGGACAGTCTGGAAACACCATATATTTT.